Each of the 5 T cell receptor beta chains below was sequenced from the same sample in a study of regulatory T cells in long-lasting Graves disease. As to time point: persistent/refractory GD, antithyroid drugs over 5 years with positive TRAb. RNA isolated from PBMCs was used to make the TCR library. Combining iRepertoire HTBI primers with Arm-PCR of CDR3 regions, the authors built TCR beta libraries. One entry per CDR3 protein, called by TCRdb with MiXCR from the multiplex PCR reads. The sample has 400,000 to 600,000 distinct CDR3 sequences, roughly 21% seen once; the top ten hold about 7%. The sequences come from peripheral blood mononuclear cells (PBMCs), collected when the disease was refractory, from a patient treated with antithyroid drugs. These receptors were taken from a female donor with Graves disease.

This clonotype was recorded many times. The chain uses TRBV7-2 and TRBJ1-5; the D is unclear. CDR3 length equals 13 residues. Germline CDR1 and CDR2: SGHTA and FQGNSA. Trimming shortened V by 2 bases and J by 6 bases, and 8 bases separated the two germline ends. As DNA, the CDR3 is TGTGCCAGCAGCTTAACCGACACTCAGCCCCAGCATTTT. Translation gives CASSLTDTQPQHF.

Written as DNA, the CDR3 is TGCAGTGCTAGTTTCAGGGGAAACTATGGCTACACCTTC. Residues: CSASFRGNYGYTF. The chain has TRBV20-1 and TRBJ1-2, with D tentatively TRBD1 (6 bases). Deletions cut 3 bases from V and 2 bases from J, with 10 bases between. Germline CDR1 DFQATT, CDR2 SNEGSKA (reference sequence). The CDR3 contains 13 residues.

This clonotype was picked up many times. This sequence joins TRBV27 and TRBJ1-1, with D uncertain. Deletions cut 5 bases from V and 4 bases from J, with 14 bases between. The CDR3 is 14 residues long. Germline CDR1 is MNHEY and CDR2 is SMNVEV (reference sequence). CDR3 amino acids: CASSDLDLGTEAFF. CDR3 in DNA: TGTGCCAGCAGTGATCTTGACTTGGGCACTGAAGCTTTCTTT.

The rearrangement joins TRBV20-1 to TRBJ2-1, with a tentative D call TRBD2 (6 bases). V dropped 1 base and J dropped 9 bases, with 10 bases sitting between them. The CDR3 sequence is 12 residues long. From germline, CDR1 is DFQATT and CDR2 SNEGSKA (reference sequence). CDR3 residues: CSARGPGSEQFF. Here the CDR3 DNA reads TGCAGTGCTAGAGGCCCCGGGAGTGAGCAGTTCTTC.

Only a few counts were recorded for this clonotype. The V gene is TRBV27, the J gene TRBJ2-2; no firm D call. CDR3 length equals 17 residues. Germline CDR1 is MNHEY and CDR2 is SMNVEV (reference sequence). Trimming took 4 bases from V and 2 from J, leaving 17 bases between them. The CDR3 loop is CASSSSPTPINTGELFF. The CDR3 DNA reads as TGTGCCAGCAGTTCATCCCCCACTCCTATAAACACCGGGGAGCTGTTTTTT.